The subject of this entry is one TCR beta chain. No antigen is known for it. The data belong to a study of shared clonotypes between healthy human individuals. Across several immunoSEQ plates, the genomic DNA of each subset was split evenly. The assay was immunoSEQ multiplex PCR, and TCRdb's table has in-frame clones only and misses some. The sample holds more than 2 million clones, over 85% seen once. Study outcomes and limitations: Naive subsets tended to show greater estimated richness than memory subsets. Non-shared clonotypes were found to have lower generation probabilities than the clonotypes that were shared by all four of the sorted-subset donors. With few donors, the genetic and exposure-history diversity represented was limited.

The naive CD8 subset, CD45RO-negative cells positively selected for CCR7, excluded terminally differentiated effector memory CD45RA+ cells. The CDR3 sequence is 17 residues long. Germline CDR1 LGHNA, CDR2 YNFKEQ. V trimming: 0 bases; J trimming: 9 bases; junction bases outside the gene matches: 13. The V call is TRBV4-2, the J call TRBJ1-3; 8 positions agree with TRBD1. This TCR came from a man younger than 30 in good health. Some clones in this sample may be carry-over from other donors' samples. The sample comprised naive CD8+ T cells from PBMCs. CDR3 sequence: CASSQDPRGPLDGTIYF. The CDR3 DNA reads as TGTGCCAGCAGCCAAGACCCCAGGGGGCCACTGGATGGCACCATATATTTT.